The 13 T cell receptor beta chains below were found in one sample sequenced in a study of CD8 T cells in ankylosing spondylitis. Findings and caveats of the study: A TCR beta motif of eight highly homologous variants appeared characteristic of ankylosing spondylitis blood.

TCRdb passed the 5' RACE reads through MiXCR, listing each CDR3 protein once. The profile covers roughly 700,000 distinct CDR3 sequences, with over 15% appearing a single time and about 19% taken by the ten largest. These receptors have no identified antigens. Sequenced material: blood, either unsorted or a sorted T cell fraction (not recorded which). The receptors shown here come from a male donor with ankylosing spondylitis.

The CDR3 DNA is TGTGCCAGCCAAGACCGGGAAGAGACCCAGTACTTC. It encodes CASQDREETQYF. This chain uses TRBV10-3 with TRBJ2-5; no firm D call. The CDR3 length is 12 residues. V shed 10 bases and J shed 3 bases, with 12 bases lying between them. Germline CDR1 ENHRY, CDR2 SYGVKD.

The chain employs TRBV5-6 and TRBJ1-2; tentatively, D is TRBD1 (6 bases). Germline CDR1 reads SGHDT; CDR2 reads YYEEEE. The CDR3 spans 15 residues. The ends were cut back, 7 bases at V and 2 bases at J, with 18 bases in the middle. The CDR3 region is CASFGAQGSNYGYTF. In nucleotides, the CDR3 is TGTGCCAGCTTCGGGGCCCAGGGGTCCAACTATGGCTACACCTTC.

This clonotype showed up many times. The V call is TRBV4-3, the J call TRBJ2-1; possible D gene TRBD2, 5 bases. Germline CDR1 LGHNA, CDR2 YSLEER. This CDR3 contains 13 residues. The V and J ends lost 0 bases and 7 bases respectively, with 7 bases between them. CDR3 protein: CASSQDWRNEQFF. The CDR3 region has the DNA TGCGCCAGCAGCCAAGATTGGAGGAATGAGCAGTTCTTC.

This clonotype has just a few counts. V gene TRBV9 combines with J gene TRBJ1-2, with 7 bases matching TRBD1. With 4 bases clipped from V and 8 bases from J, the junction kept 11 bases outside the gene matches. Germline V gene data show CDR1 as SGDLS and CDR2 as YYNGEE. The CDR3 has 14 residues. The CDR3 loop is CASSQPVTGDGYTF. CDR3 coding DNA: TGTGCCAGCAGCCAACCTGTAACAGGGGACGGCTACACCTTC.

The chain employs TRBV20-1 and TRBJ2-1; TRBD2 is a possible D gene (5 bases). Trimming stripped 1 base from V and 0 bases from J, with 13 bases between. Germline V gene lookup returns CDR1 DFQATT and CDR2 SNEGSKA (reference sequence). The CDR3 is 16 amino acids. The chain's CDR3 is CSARGLTTISYNEQFF. The CDR3 DNA sequence: TGCAGTGCTAGAGGACTAACTACGATCTCCTACAATGAGCAGTTCTTC.

The gene calls are TRBV6-5 and TRBJ2-1; 12 bases line up with TRBD1. There are 15 residues in the CDR3. Per the germline V gene, CDR1 is MNHEY and CDR2 is SVGAGI. The junction had 7 bases not matched to a gene; V was cut back by 4 bases and J by 9 bases. The CDR3 protein is CASSSGTGGIIEQFF. The CDR3 bases are TGTGCCAGCAGTTCCGGGACAGGGGGCATCATTGAGCAGTTCTTC.

This clonotype has just a few counts. The rearrangement links TRBV10-3 to TRBJ2-5; D may be TRBD2 (5 bases). The V gene lost 4 bases and the J gene lost 4 bases, with 7 bases spanning the gap. The CDR3 has 12 residues. Germline V gene data show CDR1 as ENHRY and CDR2 as SYGVKD. CDR3 protein: CAISAEGETQYF. For the CDR3, the DNA is TGTGCCATCAGTGCAGAGGGAGAGACCCAGTACTTC.

In its sample, this clonotype was seen a few times. CDR3 sequence: CASSFPGGPDTQYF. The CDR3 nucleotides read TGTGCCAGCAGCTTCCCAGGGGGACCCGATACGCAGTATTTT. This chain uses TRBV7-8 with TRBJ2-3, with 7 bases aligning to TRBD1. Germline loops: CDR1 SGHVS, CDR2 FQNEAQ. This CDR3 spans 14 amino acids. The ends lost 3 bases at V and 6 bases at J; junction bases unmatched: 6.

This clonotype was seen only a few times. J is TRBJ1-4 and V is TRBV2, with D unresolved. Germline CDR1 SNHLY, CDR2 FYNNEI. Trimming cost V 4 bases and J 8 bases, with 14 bases left between them. The CDR3 is made up of 14 amino acids. The chain's CDR3 is CASSAERVGEKLFF. CDR3 nucleotide sequence: TGTGCCAGCAGTGCTGAGAGGGTCGGCGAAAAACTGTTTTTT.

The genes are TRBV20-1 and TRBJ1-4, with 8 bases fitting TRBD1. Per germline, CDR1 DFQATT and CDR2 SNEGSKA (reference sequence). CDR3 length: 16 amino acids. The trim removed 1 base at V and 0 bases at J, leaving 4 bases unmatched. CDR3 nucleotide sequence: TGCAGTGCTAGAGGGCAGGGGGCCGCAACTAATGAAAAACTGTTTTTT. Protein sequence: CSARGQGAATNEKLFF.

In this sample, this clonotype turned up a few times. The V and J genes are TRBV10-3 and TRBJ2-1; TRBD2 aligns across 10 bases. This CDR3 spans 15 amino acids. In germline, CDR1 is ENHRY, CDR2 SYGVKD. Losses at the gene ends were 0 bases for V and 6 bases for J; bases not matched to a gene: 2. In nucleotides, the CDR3 is TGTGCCATCAGTGAGTCTCTAGCGGGAGTCAATGAGCAGTTCTTC. Protein product: CAISESLAGVNEQFF.

This clonotype was observed a handful of times. Sequence at one end of the junction differs from germline and may be a read error. The gene calls are TRBV7-2 and TRBJ1-6; 7 nucleotides agree with TRBD1. Germline-derived CDR1 and CDR2 are SGHTA and FQGNSA. The CDR3 is 15 amino acids. The CDR3 DNA reads TGTGCCAGCAGCACCAACAGGGGTTATACTTCACCCCTCCACTTT. Translated, it gives CASSTNRGYTSPLHF. The variable domain in full, completed from reference TRBV7-2 and TRBJ1-6, reads GAGVSQSPSNKVTEKGKDVELRCDPISGHTALYWYRQSLGQGLEFLIYFQGNSAPDKSGLPSDRFSAERTGGSVSTLTIQRTQQEDSAVYLCASSTNRGYTSPLHFGNGTRLTVT.

This chain uses TRBV4-2 with TRBJ2-5; weak D call: TRBD2 (6 bases). CDR3 length: 16 residues. Germline CDR1 reads LGHNA; CDR2 reads YNFKEQ. The V gene lost 0 bases and the J gene lost 5 bases, with 16 bases spanning the gap. The CDR3 reads CASSQESGEVVETQYF. CDR3 coding DNA: TGTGCCAGCAGCCAAGAGTCTGGGGAGGTGGTCGAGACCCAGTACTTC.